Following are 9 T cell receptor beta chains from one sample sequenced in a study of CD8 T cells in Susac syndrome. cDNA came from around 0.54 to 1 ug RNA primed by random hexamers. TCRdb processed the immunoSEQ multiplex PCR reads anew with MiXCR; each CDR3 protein has one entry. The sample lists 150,000 to 200,000 distinct CDR3 sequences, just over 90% seen once, with about 0.073% in the top ten. Sequencing was carried out using CD4+ T cells from PBMCs. These TCRs come from a human donor in good health.

Note on this clonotype: A junction end diverges from the germline sequence, so it may reflect a read error. For the CDR3, the DNA is TGCGCCAGCATCCAACAGGCGACAGGGGGCTCCTACGAGCAGTACTTC. Protein product: CASIQQATGGSYEQYF. The chain joins TRBV4-3 to TRBJ2-7; TRBD1 matches 9 bases. CDR3 size: 16 residues. Per germline, CDR1 LGHNA and CDR2 YSLEER.

CDR3 DNA sequence: TGTGCCAGCATCCTACAGGGGGAAGATACGCAGTATTTT. This gives the protein CASILQGEDTQYF. This rearrangement joins TRBV12-3 or TRBV12-4 to TRBJ2-3; 8 positions match TRBD1. The CDR3 covers 13 residues. The trim removed 7 bases at V and 5 bases at J, leaving 5 bases unmatched.

V and J are TRBV5-1 and TRBJ2-1; TRBD2 matches 10 bases. CDR3 length: 15 amino acids. CDR1 and CDR2 (germline): SGHRS, YFSETQ. V was pared by 1 base and J by 7 bases, with 5 bases of the junction left unmatched. The CDR3 DNA sequence: TGCGCCAGCAGCTTGCTCCCGACTAGCGGGAATGAGCAGTTCTTC. Protein product: CASSLLPTSGNEQFF.

The chain recombines TRBV5-1 with TRBJ1-1; D might be TRBD1 (5 bases). The CDR3 spans 16 residues. Germline values: CDR1 SGHRS, CDR2 YFSETQ. The V end was cut by 4 bases, the J end by 7 bases, with 23 bases between. Here the CDR3 DNA reads TGCGCCAGCAGCCCTCGGGCAGGGCGGGAAAGTAGTGAAGCTTTCTTT. Its translation is CASSPRAGRESSEAFF.

As concerns this clonotype: The CDR3 carries no conserved terminal phenylalanine or tryptophan, so it likely arises from a read error. The rearrangement uses TRBV7-2 and TRBJ1-1; TRBD1 might be the D (6 bases). CDR3 length: 13 residues. V dropped 6 bases and J dropped 2 bases, with 10 bases sitting between them. Germline V gene data show CDR1 as SGHTA and CDR2 as FQGNSA. The chain's CDR3 is CASRGGTNTEAFS. The DNA for the CDR3 is TGTGCCAGCAGAGGGGGGACAAACACTGAAGCTTTCTCT.

The V call is TRBV20-1, the J call TRBJ2-7; TRBD2 matches at 10 bases. Trimming cost V 5 bases and J 3 bases; bases outside gene matches: 1. CDR3 length: 12 residues. CDR1 and CDR2 (germline): DFQATT, SNEGSKA (reference sequence). The CDR3 bases are TGCAGTGCTCGACTAGCGGGCTACGAGCAGTACTTC. Its protein is CSARLAGYEQYF.

This chain links TRBV6-5 with TRBJ1-3; D is uncertain. Germline V gives CDR1 MNHEY, CDR2 SVGAGI. V lost 0 bases to trimming and J lost 0 bases, with 9 bases between them. This CDR3 spans 16 amino acids. This CDR3 reads CASSYSGPDSGNTIYF. The CDR3 nucleotides are TGTGCCAGCAGTTACTCCGGACCGGACTCTGGAAACACCATATATTTT.

This chain uses TRBV7-9 with TRBJ1-2, with a tentative D call TRBD1 (5 bases). Germline CDR1 SEHNR, CDR2 FQNEAQ (reference sequence). The CDR3 has 13 amino acids. Trimming cost V 3 bases and J 8 bases, with 13 bases left between them. CDR3 DNA: TGTGCCAGCAGCTTTCCGGGACGACGCGGCTACACCTTC. Its translation: CASSFPGRRGYTF.

The chain has TRBV20-1 and TRBJ2-1, with TRBD2 identical over 12 bases. The CDR3 runs 15 residues. The V gene's germline CDR1 is DFQATT and CDR2 SNEGSKA (reference sequence). V dropped 7 bases and J dropped 3; count of bases not matched to a gene: 7. Here the CDR3 DNA reads TGCAGTGTTCTACCGACTAGCGGGAGCTACAATGAGCAGTTCTTC. It codes for CSVLPTSGSYNEQFF.